This entry features one T cell receptor (beta chain) sequence. The data were obtained in a study of blood T cell repertoires in COVID-19. Study overall: Researchers got acute and convalescent COVID-19 samples from the United States, Italy and Spain. T cells, B-cell-depleted T cells, or PBMCs provided the cDNA or gDNA that served as material.

The CDR3 sequence is 15 residues long. The germline CDR1 and CDR2 sequences are MDHEN and SYDVKM. V lost 7 bases, J lost 4 bases, and 20 bases lay in between. Per the original data handling: It was from reference gene primer amplification that nucleated cell counts were estimated. Method: immunoSEQ multiplex PCR; TCRdb's copy keeps in-frame clones and lacks some. The V and J calls and clone size come from that table; D and trimming were worked out from the DNA. The sample holds roughly 200,000 clones, over 75% seen once. This clonotype was obtained from a woman older than 75 with acute or convalescent COVID-19. The specimen was peripheral blood. The chain is built from TRBV28 and TRBJ2-7, with D possibly being TRBD1 (5 bases). The CDR3 sequence: CASTQPRQGEYEQYF. CDR3 nucleotides: TGTGCCAGCACCCAACCCCGCCAGGGTGAGTACGAGCAGTACTTC.